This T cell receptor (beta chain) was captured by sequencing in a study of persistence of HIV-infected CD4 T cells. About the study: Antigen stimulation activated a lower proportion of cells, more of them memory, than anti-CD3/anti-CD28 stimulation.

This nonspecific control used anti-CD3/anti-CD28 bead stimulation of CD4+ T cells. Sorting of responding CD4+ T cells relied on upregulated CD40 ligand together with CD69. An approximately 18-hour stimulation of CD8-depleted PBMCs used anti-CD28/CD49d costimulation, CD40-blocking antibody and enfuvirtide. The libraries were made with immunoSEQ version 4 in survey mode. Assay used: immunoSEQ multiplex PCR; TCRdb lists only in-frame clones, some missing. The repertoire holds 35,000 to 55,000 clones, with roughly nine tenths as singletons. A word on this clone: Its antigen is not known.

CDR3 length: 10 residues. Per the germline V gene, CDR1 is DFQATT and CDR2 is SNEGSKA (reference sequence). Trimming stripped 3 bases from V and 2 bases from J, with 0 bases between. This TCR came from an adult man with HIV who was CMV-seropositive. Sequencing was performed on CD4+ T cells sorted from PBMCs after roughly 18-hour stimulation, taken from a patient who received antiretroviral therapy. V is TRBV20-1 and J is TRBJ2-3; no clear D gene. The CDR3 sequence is CSASTDTQYF. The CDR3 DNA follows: TGCAGTGCTAGCACAGATACGCAGTATTTT.